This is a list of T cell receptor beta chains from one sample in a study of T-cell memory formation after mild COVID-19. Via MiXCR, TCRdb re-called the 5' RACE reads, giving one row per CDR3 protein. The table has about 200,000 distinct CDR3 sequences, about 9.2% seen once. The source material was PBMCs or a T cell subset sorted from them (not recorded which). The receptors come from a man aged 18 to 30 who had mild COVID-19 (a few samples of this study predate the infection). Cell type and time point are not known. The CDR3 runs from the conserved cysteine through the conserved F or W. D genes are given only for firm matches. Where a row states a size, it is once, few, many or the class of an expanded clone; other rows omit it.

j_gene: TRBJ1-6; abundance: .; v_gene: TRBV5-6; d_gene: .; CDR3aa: CASSLEVGNSPLHF; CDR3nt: TGTGCCAGCAGCTTGGAGGTGGGAAATTCACCCCTCCACTTT
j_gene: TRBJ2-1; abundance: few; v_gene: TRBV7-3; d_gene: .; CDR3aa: CASSLIGGEQFF; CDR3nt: TGTGCCAGCAGCTTAATCGGAGGGGAGCAGTTCTTC
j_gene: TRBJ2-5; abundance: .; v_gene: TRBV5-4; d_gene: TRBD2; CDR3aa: CASSPWGGGAKTQYF; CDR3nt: TGTGCCAGCAGCCCGTGGGGCGGGGGGGCGAAGACCCAGTACTTC
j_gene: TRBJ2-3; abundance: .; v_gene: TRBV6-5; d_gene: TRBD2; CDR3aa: CASSSPAGGSTDTQYF; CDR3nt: TGTGCCAGCAGTTCACCAGCGGGGGGAAGCACAGATACGCAGTATTTT
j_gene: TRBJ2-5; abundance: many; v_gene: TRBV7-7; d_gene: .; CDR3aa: CASSAWKETQYF; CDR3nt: TGTGCCAGCAGCGCTTGGAAGGAGACCCAGTACTTC
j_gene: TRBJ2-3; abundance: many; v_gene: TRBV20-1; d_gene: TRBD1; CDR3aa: CSAPDRGSTDTQYF; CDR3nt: TGCAGTGCCCCGGACAGGGGTAGCACAGATACGCAGTATTTT
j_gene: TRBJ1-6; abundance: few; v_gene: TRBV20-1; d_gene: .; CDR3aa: CSARDAERGTSPLHF; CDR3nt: TGCAGTGCTAGAGACGCGGAGAGGGGGACTTCACCCCTCCACTTT
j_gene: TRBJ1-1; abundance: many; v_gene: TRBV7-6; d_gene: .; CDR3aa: CASSPRPGNTEAFF; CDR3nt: TGTGCCAGCAGTCCCAGGCCGGGGAACACTGAAGCTTTCTTT
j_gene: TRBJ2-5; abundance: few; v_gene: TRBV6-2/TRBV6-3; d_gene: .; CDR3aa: CASSYRDWWETQYF; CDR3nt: TGTGCCAGCAGCTACCGGGACTGGTGGGAGACCCAGTACTTC
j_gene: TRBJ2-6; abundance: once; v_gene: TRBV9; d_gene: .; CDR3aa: CASSGQASSGANVLTF; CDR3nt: TGTGCCAGCAGCGGACAGGCGAGCTCTGGGGCCAACGTCCTGACTTTC
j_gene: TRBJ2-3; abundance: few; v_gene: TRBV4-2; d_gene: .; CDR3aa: CASSQVSGGSTDTQYF; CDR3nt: TGTGCCAGCAGCCAAGTCTCAGGCGGTAGCACAGATACGCAGTATTTT
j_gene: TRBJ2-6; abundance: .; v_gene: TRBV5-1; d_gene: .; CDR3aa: CASSLVRSQPGANVLTF; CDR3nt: TGCGCCAGCAGCTTGGTAAGATCCCAGCCTGGGGCCAACGTCCTGACTTTC
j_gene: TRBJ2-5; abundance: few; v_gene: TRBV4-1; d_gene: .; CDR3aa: CASSPLRTGGETQYF; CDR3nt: TGCGCCAGCAGCCCGCTTCGGACTGGAGGGGAGACCCAGTACTTC
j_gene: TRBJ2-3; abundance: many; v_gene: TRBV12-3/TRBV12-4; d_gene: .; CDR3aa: CASSLAGRPVSDTQYF; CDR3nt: TGTGCCAGCAGTTTAGCAGGGCGCCCAGTCTCCGATACGCAGTATTTT
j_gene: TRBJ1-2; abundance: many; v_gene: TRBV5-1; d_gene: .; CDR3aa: CASSLSGGPYGYTF; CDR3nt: TGCGCCAGCAGCTTGTCTGGGGGACCCTATGGCTACACCTTC
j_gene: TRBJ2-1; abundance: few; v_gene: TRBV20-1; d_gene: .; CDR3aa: CSARDGPNEQFF; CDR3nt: TGCAGTGCTAGAGATGGGCCCAATGAGCAGTTCTTC
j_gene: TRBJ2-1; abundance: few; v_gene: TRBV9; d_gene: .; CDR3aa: CASTVDGSVHEQFF; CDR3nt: TGTGCCAGCACCGTGGACGGGTCCGTCCATGAGCAGTTCTTC
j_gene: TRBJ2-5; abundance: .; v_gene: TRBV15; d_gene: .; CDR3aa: CATSPGGLAVETQYF; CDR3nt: TGTGCCACCAGCCCCGGGGGTTTGGCGGTAGAGACCCAGTACTTC
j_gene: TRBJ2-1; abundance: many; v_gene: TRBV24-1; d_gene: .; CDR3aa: CATSDSGFSSYNEQFF; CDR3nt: TGTGCCACCAGTGATAGCGGGTTTAGCTCCTACAATGAGCAGTTCTTC
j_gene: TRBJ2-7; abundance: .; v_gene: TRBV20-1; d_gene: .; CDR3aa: CSARDAQGYEQYF; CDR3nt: TGCAGTGCTAGAGATGCGCAGGGGTACGAGCAGTACTTC
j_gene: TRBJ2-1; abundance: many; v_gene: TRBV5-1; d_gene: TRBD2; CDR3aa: CASSLDPSGGNEQFF; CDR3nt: TGCGCCAGCAGCTTGGATCCTAGCGGGGGTAATGAGCAGTTCTTC
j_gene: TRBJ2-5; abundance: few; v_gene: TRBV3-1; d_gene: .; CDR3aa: CASSQEPRETQYF; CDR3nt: TGTGCCAGCAGCCAAGAACCCCGGGAGACCCAGTACTTC
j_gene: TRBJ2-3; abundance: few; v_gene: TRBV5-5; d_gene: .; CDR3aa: CASSSSSEDTQYF; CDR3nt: TGTGCCAGCAGCTCTTCTAGCGAAGATACGCAGTATTTT
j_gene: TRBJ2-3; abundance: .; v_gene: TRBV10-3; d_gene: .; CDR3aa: CAISDVPGTDTQYF; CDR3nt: TGTGCCATCAGTGATGTCCCGGGCACAGATACGCAGTATTTT
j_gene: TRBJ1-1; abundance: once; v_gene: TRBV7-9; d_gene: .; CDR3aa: CSSNWGSGGEAFF; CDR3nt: TGTTCCAGCAACTGGGGGTCGGGGGGTGAAGCTTTCTTT
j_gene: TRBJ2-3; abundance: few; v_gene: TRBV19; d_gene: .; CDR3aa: CASCSDHAGHWAGDTQYF; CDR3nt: TGTGCCAGTTGTTCAGACCACGCCGGGCATTGGGCCGGGGATACGCAGTATTTT
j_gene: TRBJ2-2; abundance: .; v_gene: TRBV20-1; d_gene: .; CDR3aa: CSARPGGTNTGELFF; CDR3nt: TGCAGTGCTCGCCCCGGGGGAACAAACACCGGGGAGCTGTTTTTT
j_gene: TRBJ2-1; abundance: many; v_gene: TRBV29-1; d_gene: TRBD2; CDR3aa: CSVNVMRGGLNEQFF; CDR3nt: TGCAGCGTTAACGTAATGCGGGGGGGCCTGAATGAGCAGTTCTTC
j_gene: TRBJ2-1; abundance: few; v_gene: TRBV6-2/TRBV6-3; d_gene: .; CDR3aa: CASSEAGAGGDNEQFF; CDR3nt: TGTGCCAGCAGTGAAGCCGGGGCAGGAGGGGACAATGAGCAGTTCTTC
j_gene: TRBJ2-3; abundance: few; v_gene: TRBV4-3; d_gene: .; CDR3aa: CASSQDHVTDTQYF; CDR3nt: TGCGCCAGCAGCCAAGACCACGTCACAGATACGCAGTATTTT
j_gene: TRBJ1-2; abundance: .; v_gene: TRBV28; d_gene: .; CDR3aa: CASKEGYDYGYTF; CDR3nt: TGTGCCAGCAAGGAGGGATACGACTATGGCTACACCTTC
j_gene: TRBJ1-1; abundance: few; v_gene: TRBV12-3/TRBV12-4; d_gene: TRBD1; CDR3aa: CASSPRDRLNTEAFF; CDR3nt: TGTGCCAGCAGTCCCAGGGACAGACTGAACACTGAAGCTTTCTTT
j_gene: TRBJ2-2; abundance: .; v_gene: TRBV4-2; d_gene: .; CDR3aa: CASSQLRNTGELFF; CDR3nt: TGTGCCAGCAGCCAACTGAGGAACACCGGGGAGCTGTTTTTT
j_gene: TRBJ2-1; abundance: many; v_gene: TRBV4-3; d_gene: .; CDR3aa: CASSQGPQSSYNEQFF; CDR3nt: TGCGCCAGCAGCCAAGGACCACAGAGCTCCTACAATGAGCAGTTCTTC
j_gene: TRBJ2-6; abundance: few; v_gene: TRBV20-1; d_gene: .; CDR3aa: CSVSGANVLTF; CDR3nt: TGCAGTGTCTCTGGGGCCAACGTCCTGACTTTC
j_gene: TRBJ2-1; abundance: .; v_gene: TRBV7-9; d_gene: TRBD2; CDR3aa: CAISLRVSGVGNEQFF; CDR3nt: TGTGCCATCAGCTTAAGGGTTAGCGGGGTAGGCAATGAGCAGTTCTTC
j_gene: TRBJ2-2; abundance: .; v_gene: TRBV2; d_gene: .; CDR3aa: CASRGQMNTGELFF; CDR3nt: TGTGCCAGCAGGGGGCAGATGAACACCGGGGAGCTGTTTTTT
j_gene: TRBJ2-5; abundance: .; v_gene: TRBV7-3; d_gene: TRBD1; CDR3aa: CASSPGGRGPETQYF; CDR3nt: TGTGCCAGCAGCCCTGGGGGCAGGGGGCCGGAGACCCAGTACTTC
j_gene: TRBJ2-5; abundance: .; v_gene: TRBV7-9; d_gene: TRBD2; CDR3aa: CASSKGTSGAQETQYF; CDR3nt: TGTGCCAGCAGCAAAGGGACTAGCGGGGCCCAAGAGACCCAGTACTTC
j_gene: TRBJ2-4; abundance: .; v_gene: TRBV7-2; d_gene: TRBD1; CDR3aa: CASSQGAGAKNIQYF; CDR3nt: TGTGCCAGCAGCCAGGGGGCAGGGGCCAAAAACATTCAGTACTTC
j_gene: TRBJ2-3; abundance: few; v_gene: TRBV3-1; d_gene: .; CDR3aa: CASSPLIGGTDTQYF; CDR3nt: TGTGCCAGCAGCCCCCTGATAGGGGGCACAGATACGCAGTATTTT
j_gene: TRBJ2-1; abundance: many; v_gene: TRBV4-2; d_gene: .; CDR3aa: CASSSGHGGSYNEQFF; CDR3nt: TGTGCCAGCAGCAGCGGACATGGGGGCTCCTACAATGAGCAGTTCTTC
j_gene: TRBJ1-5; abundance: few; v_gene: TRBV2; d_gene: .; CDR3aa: CASKGDSNQPQHF; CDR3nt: TGTGCCAGCAAGGGGGATAGCAATCAGCCCCAGCATTTT
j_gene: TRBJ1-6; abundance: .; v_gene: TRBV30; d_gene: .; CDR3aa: CAWTRGENSPLHF; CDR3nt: TGTGCCTGGACGCGTGGGGAAAATTCACCCCTCCACTTT
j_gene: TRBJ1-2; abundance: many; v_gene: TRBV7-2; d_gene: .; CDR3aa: CASSPNTQGPAWGYTF; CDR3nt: TGTGCCAGCAGCCCCAATACCCAGGGGCCGGCTTGGGGCTACACCTTC
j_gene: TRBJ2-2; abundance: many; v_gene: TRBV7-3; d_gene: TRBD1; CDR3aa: CASSPDRASTGELFF; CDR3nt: TGTGCCAGCAGCCCCGACAGGGCGAGCACCGGGGAGCTGTTTTTT
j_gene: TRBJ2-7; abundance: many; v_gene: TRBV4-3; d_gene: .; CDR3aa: CASSQRPRDEQYF; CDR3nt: TGCGCCAGCAGCCAAAGACCGCGGGACGAGCAGTACTTC
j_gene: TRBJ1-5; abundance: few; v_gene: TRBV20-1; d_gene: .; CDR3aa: CSAKRGNQPQHF; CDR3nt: TGCAGTGCAAAGAGGGGGAATCAGCCCCAGCATTTT
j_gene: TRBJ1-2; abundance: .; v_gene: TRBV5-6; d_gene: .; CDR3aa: CASSRRLRVNYGYTF; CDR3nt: TGTGCCAGCAGCCGACGACTCCGGGTCAACTATGGCTACACCTTC
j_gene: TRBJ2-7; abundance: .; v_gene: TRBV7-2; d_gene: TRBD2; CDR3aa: CASSLGTSGGHYEQYF; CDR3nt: TGTGCCAGCAGCCTCGGGACTAGCGGGGGCCATTACGAGCAGTACTTC